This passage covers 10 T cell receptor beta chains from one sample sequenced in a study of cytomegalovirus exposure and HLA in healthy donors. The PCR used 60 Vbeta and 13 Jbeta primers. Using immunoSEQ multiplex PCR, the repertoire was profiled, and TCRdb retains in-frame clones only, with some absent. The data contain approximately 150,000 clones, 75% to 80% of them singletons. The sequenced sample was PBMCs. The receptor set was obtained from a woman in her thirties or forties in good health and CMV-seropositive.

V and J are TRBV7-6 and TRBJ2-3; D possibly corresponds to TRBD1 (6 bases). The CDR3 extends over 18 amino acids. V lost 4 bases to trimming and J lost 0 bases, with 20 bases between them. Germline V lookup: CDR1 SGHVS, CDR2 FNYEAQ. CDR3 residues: CASSSLPRVGGSTDTQYF. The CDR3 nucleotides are TGTGCCAGCAGCTCACTTCCCCGGGTAGGGGGTAGCACAGATACGCAGTATTTT.

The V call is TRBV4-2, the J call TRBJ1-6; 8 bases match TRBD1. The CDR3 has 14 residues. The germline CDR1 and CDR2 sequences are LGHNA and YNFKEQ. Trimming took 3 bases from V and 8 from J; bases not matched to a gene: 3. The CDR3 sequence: CASSQGDRHSPLHF. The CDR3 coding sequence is TGTGCCAGCAGCCAGGGGGACAGGCATTCACCCCTCCACTTT.

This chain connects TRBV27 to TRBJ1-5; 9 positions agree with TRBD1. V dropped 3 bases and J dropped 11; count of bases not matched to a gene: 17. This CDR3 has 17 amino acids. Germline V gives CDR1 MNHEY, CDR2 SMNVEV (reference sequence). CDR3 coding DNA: TGTGCCAGCAGTTTCGGGACAGGGCCTAATTCAATAAAGGCCCAGCATTTT. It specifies CASSFGTGPNSIKAQHF.

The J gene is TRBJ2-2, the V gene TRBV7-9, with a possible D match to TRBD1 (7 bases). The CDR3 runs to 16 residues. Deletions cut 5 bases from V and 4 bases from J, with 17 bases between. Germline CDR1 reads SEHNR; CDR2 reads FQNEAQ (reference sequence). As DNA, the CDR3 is TGTGCCAGCAGCCCCCCGGAGGGGGCCCGCACCGGGGAGCTGTTTTTT. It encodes CASSPPEGARTGELFF.

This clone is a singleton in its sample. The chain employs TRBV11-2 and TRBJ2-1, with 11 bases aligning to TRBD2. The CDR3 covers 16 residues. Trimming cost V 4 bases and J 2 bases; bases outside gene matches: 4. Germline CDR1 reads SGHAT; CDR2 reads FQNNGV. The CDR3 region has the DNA TGTGCCAGCAGCTACCTGACTAGCGGGACCTACAATGAGCAGTTCTTC. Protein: CASSYLTSGTYNEQFF.

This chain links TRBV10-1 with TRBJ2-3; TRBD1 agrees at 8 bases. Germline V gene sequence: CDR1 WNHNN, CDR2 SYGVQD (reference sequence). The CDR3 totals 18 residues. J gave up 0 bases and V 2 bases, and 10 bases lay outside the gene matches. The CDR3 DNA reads TGCGCCAGCAGTGAGGGGACAGGAAGACAAACTAGCACAGATACGCAGTATTTT. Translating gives CASSEGTGRQTSTDTQYF.

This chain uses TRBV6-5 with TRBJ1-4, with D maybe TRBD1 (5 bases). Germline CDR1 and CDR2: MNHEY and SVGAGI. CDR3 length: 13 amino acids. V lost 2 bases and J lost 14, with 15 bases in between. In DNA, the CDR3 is TGTGCCAGCAGTTACCGGAGGGACCAATGGCTGTTTTTT. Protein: CASSYRRDQWLFF.

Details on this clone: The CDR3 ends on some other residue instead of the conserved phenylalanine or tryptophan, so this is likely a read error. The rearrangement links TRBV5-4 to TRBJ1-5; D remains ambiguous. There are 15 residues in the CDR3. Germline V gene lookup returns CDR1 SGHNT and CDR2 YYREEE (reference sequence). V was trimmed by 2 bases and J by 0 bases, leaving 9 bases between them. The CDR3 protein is CASSFGGTSNQPQHL. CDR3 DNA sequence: TGTGCCAGCAGCTTCGGCGGAACTAGCAATCAGCCCCAGCATCTT.

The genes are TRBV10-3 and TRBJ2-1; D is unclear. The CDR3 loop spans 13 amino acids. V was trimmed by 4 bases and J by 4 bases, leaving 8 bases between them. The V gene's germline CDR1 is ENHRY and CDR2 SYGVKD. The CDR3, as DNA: TGTGCCATCAGTGTGGAGTCATACAATGAGCAGTTCTTC. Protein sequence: CAISVESYNEQFF.

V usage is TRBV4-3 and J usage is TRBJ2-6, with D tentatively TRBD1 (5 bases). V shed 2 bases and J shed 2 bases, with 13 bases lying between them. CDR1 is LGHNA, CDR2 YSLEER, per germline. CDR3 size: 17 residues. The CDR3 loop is CASSQQPSGTGANVLTF. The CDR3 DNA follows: TGCGCCAGCAGCCAACAACCTTCAGGGACTGGGGCCAACGTCCTGACTTTC.